Below are 20 T cell receptor beta chains sequenced from a single sample in a study of T-cell memory formation after mild COVID-19. TCRdb re-derived calls from the 5' RACE reads in MiXCR, one entry per CDR3 protein. The table has 190,000 or so distinct CDR3 sequences, around 30% seen once. The sequenced sample was PBMCs or a T cell subset sorted from them (not recorded which). The source of these receptors is an adult woman who had mild COVID-19 (a few samples of this study predate the infection). Cell type and time point are not known.

The V gene is TRBV10-3, the J gene TRBJ2-7; tentatively, D is TRBD2 (6 bases). CDR3 length: 14 residues. Trimming pared 2 bases from V and 4 bases from J, leaving 12 bases between. Germline V gene lookup returns CDR1 ENHRY and CDR2 SYGVKD. CDR3 amino acids: CAISEDTGAYEQYF. Written as DNA, the CDR3 is TGTGCCATCAGTGAGGACACGGGAGCTTACGAGCAGTACTTC.

This clonotype was picked up a small number of times. V gene TRBV7-9 combines with J gene TRBJ1-2; 8 bases map to TRBD1. Germline CDR1 reads SEHNR; CDR2 reads FQNEAQ (reference sequence). With V trimmed by 3 bases and J by 5 bases, 8 bases remained unmatched. The CDR3 runs 15 residues. CDR3 nucleotides: TGTGCCAGCAGCTTCGCCAGGGGGCAAGGGTATGGCTACACCTTC. As protein: CASSFARGQGYGYTF.

This clonotype has only a few counts. The gene calls are TRBV3-1 and TRBJ2-1; 12 bases match TRBD2. The J segment lost 8 bases and the V segment lost 3 bases, leaving 8 bases of the junction unmatched. Germline values: CDR1 LGHDT, CDR2 YNNKEL (reference sequence). The CDR3 is 16 amino acids. The CDR3 region is CASSQEGLAGFHEQFF. The CDR3 nucleotides read TGTGCCAGCAGCCAGGAAGGACTAGCGGGATTTCATGAGCAGTTCTTC.

J is TRBJ1-2 and V is TRBV11-3; perhaps TRBD1 as D (6 bases). V lost 5 bases, J lost 4 bases, and 17 bases lay in between. This CDR3 comprises 15 residues. The germline CDR1 and CDR2 sequences are SGHNT and YENEEA. This CDR3 reads CASSRLSGGPYGYTF. In DNA, the CDR3 is TGTGCCAGCAGCCGACTCTCGGGGGGCCCCTATGGCTACACCTTC. The variable domain in full, with the rest retrieved from reference TRBV11-3 and TRBJ1-2, is EAGVVQSPRYKIIEKKQPVAFWCNPISGHNTLYWYLQNLGQGPELLIRYENEEAVDDSQLPKDRFSAERLKGVDSTLKIQPAELGDSAVYLCASSRLSGGPYGYTFGSGTRLTVV.

V is TRBV9 and J is TRBJ2-1; perhaps TRBD1 as D (6 bases). With 4 bases removed from V and 9 bases from J, the gap between germline ends came to 17 bases. CDR1 is SGDLS, CDR2 YYNGEE, per germline. The CDR3 has 14 residues. Written as DNA, the CDR3 is TGTGCCAGCAGCCCGGGACAAGCGGACATTGAGCAGTTCTTC. This sequence encodes CASSPGQADIEQFF.

This clonotype showed up just a few times. The chain joins TRBV6-2 or TRBV6-3 to TRBJ2-1; no clear D. The germline V and J ends were trimmed by 2 bases and 14 bases, with 13 bases remaining between them. The V gene's germline CDR1 is MNHEY and CDR2 SVGEGT. The CDR3 is 12 residues long. The CDR3 nucleotides are TGTGCCAGCAGTTACCCTGGCTACAAGGAGTTCTTC. Amino acids: CASSYPGYKEFF.

This rearrangement joins TRBV6-2 or TRBV6-3 to TRBJ1-2; D remains unclear. The germline V gene encodes CDR1 MNHEY and CDR2 SVGEGT. CDR3 length: 12 residues. Trimming removed 7 bases at V and 0 bases at J, with 6 bases between. DNA for the CDR3: TGTGCCAGCAACCGAGCTAACTATGGCTACACCTTC. Its translation is CASNRANYGYTF.

The chain recombines TRBV24-1 with TRBJ2-2; D is unresolved. Trimming removed 3 bases at V and 4 bases at J, with 8 bases between. The germline CDR1 and CDR2 sequences are KGHDR and SFDVKD. This CDR3 has 14 residues. The CDR3 region is CATSDVAFTGELFF. CDR3 nucleotides: TGTGCCACCAGTGATGTTGCTTTCACCGGGGAGCTGTTTTTT.

The sample holds a few counts of this clonotype. The rearrangement uses TRBV5-6 and TRBJ1-1, with D perhaps matching TRBD1 (5 bases). The CDR3 runs to 13 residues. Trimming took off 4 bases at V and 11 bases at J, with 18 bases between the two ends. Germline-derived CDR1 and CDR2 are SGHDT and YYEEEE. The CDR3 DNA sequence: TGTGCCAGCAGCCAATCCACACTGACAGTGGCTTTCTTT. It encodes CASSQSTLTVAFF.

This sequence joins TRBV18 and TRBJ1-2, with D maybe TRBD1 (6 bases). In germline, CDR1 is KGHSH, CDR2 LQKENI. The CDR3 runs 15 residues. The V end was cut by 2 bases, the J end by 0 bases, with 10 bases between. In DNA form, the CDR3 reads TGTGCCAGCTCACCAAGGACAGCTGCTAACTATGGCTACACCTTC. Its protein is CASSPRTAANYGYTF.

This clonotype has only a few counts. The rearrangement links TRBV5-1 to TRBJ1-1; weak D call: TRBD1 (5 bases). This CDR3 has 15 amino acids. V was cut by 3 bases and J by 0 bases, with 12 bases left in between. The germline gives CDR1 SGHRS, CDR2 YFSETQ. The CDR3 DNA reads as TGCGCCAGCAGCTCGGCGGGGACTCTGAACACTGAAGCTTTCTTT. Protein sequence: CASSSAGTLNTEAFF.

The CDR3 nucleotides read TGTGCCAGCAGTTTCTATCAGACGAGCACAGATACGCAGTATTTT. It yields the protein CASSFYQTSTDTQYF. The chain employs TRBV28 and TRBJ2-3, with D unresolved. This CDR3 spans 15 amino acids. CDR1 is MDHEN and CDR2 is SYDVKM in the germline V gene. V was clipped by 3 bases and J by 0 bases, with 10 bases between them.

The chain links TRBV7-2 to TRBJ1-2, with 8 bases that match TRBD1. Germline trimming cut 1 base from V and 7 bases from J; bases unmatched to any gene: 5. The CDR3 contains 14 residues. Germline V gene data show CDR1 as SGHTA and CDR2 as FQGNSA. As DNA, the CDR3 is TGTGCCAGCAGCTTAGGTCCAGGGGGCATTGGCTACACCTTC. It codes for CASSLGPGGIGYTF.

This clonotype has a count of ten or more. This rearrangement joins TRBV12-3 or TRBV12-4 to TRBJ2-5; 9 bases map to TRBD1. The CDR3 contains 13 residues. Germline trimming cut 5 bases from V and 5 bases from J; bases unmatched to any gene: 3. CDR3 nucleotide sequence: TGTGCCAGCAGTGCGACAGGGGGGGAGACCCAGTACTTC. Protein product: CASSATGGETQYF.

This clonotype was detected only a few times. The genes are TRBV20-1 and TRBJ2-7, with TRBD2 matching over 12 bases. Germline values: CDR1 DFQATT, CDR2 SNEGSKA (reference sequence). The V gene end was trimmed by 3 bases and the J gene end by 7 bases; junction bases not matched to a gene: 7. The CDR3 runs to 14 residues. The CDR3 DNA reads as TGCAGTGCTAGCGGGACTAGCGGGTGGGGGGAGCAGTACTTC. Translating gives CSASGTSGWGEQYF.

The V gene is TRBV7-9, the J gene TRBJ2-7, with 8 bases identical to TRBD1. V shed 5 bases and J 0 bases; nucleotides not matched to a gene: 3. Germline V lookup: CDR1 SEHNR, CDR2 FQNEAQ (reference sequence). The CDR3 runs to 14 residues. The CDR3 sequence is CASSQTGGSYEQYF. The CDR3 nucleotides are TGTGCCAGCAGCCAAACAGGGGGCTCCTACGAGCAGTACTTC. The entire variable domain, with the rest obtained from reference TRBV7-9 and TRBJ2-7, is as follows: DTGVSQNPRHKITKRGQNVTFRCDPISEHNRLYWYRQTLGQGPEFLTYFQNEAQLEKSRLLSDRFSAERPKGSFSTLEIQRTEQGDSAMYLCASSQTGGSYEQYFGPGTRLTVT.

The sample holds many counts of this clonotype. The CDR3 loop is CASSRGLVSYEQYF. In nucleotides, the CDR3 is TGTGCCAGCAGCCGAGGACTAGTCTCCTACGAGCAGTACTTC. This chain connects TRBV3-1 to TRBJ2-7; 7 bases fit TRBD2. V lost 4 bases and J lost 0; bases outside the gene matches: 3. CDR1 and CDR2 from the germline V gene are LGHDT and YNNKEL (reference sequence). This CDR3 contains 14 residues.

A few counts support this clonotype. This chain joins TRBV5-1 and TRBJ2-3, with a tentative D call TRBD1 (7 bases). CDR1 and CDR2 (germline): SGHRS, YFSETQ. Trimming stripped 7 bases from V and 0 bases from J, with 15 bases between. The CDR3 sequence is 15 residues long. The CDR3 sequence: CASLQTGTSTDTQYF. The CDR3 coding sequence is TGCGCCAGCCTACAGACAGGGACTAGCACAGATACGCAGTATTTT.

The chain combines TRBV12-3 or TRBV12-4 with TRBJ2-7; D might be TRBD2 (6 bases). CDR3 length equals 15 residues. The V end lost 0 bases, the J end lost 6 bases, and 15 bases lay between the germline ends. The CDR3 here is CASSLAGGRRGEQYF. The CDR3 DNA reads TGTGCCAGCAGTTTAGCGGGGGGACGGCGGGGCGAGCAGTACTTC.

V usage is TRBV3-1 and J usage is TRBJ2-5, with D possibly being TRBD1 (5 bases). The CDR3 is 13 residues long. Germline-derived CDR1 and CDR2 are LGHDT and YNNKEL (reference sequence). V lost 2 bases and J 5 bases, leaving 9 bases between the germline ends. The CDR3 DNA follows: TGTGCCAGCAGCCAATTTCCAGGGGAGACCCAGTACTTC. Protein: CASSQFPGETQYF.